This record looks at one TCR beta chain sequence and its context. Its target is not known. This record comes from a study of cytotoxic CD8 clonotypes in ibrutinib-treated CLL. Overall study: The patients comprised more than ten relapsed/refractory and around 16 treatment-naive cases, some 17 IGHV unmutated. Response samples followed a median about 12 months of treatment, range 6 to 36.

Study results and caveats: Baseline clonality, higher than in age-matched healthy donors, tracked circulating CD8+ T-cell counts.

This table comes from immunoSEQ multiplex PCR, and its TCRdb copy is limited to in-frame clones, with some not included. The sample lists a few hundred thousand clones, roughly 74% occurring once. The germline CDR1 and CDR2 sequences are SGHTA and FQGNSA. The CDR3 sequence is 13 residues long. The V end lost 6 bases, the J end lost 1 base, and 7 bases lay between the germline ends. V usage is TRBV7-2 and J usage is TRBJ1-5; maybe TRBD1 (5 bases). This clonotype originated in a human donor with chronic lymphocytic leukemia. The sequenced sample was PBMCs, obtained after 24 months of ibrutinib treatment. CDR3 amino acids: CASSDSSNQPQHF. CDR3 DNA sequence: TGTGCCAGCAGTGACAGCAGCAATCAGCCCCAGCATTTT.